This T cell receptor beta chain came from a study of response to subunit inactivated influenza vaccine. CDR3 length: 16 residues. The V and J ends lost 4 bases and 8 bases, in that order; junction bases with no gene match: 13. CDR1 and CDR2 from the germline V gene are SGHTA and FQGNSA. This clonotype was seen a handful of times. TCRdb used MiXCR to reprocess the RT-PCR reads, holding one entry per CDR3 protein. This sample has fewer than 800,000 distinct CDR3 sequences; around 14% occur once, and the top ten carry 11%. The sample in question was PBMCs from blood, obtained 11 to 12 days after vaccination. This chain uses TRBV7-2 with TRBJ2-7; TRBD2 agrees at 11 bases. This clonotype was obtained from a man aged 45 to 65 who received an inactivated influenza vaccine. The CDR3 is CASSSGAGLAENKQYF. CDR3 DNA: TGTGCCAGCAGCTCGGGGGCGGGACTAGCGGAGAACAAGCAGTACTTC.